This is a list of T cell receptor beta chains from one sample in a study of T cell responses to AZD1222 COVID-19 vaccine. Produced via immunoSEQ multiplex PCR; TCRdb's table is partial and in-frame only. The table shows about 110,000 clones, with approximately 90% occurring only once. The starting material was peripheral blood, obtained on day 0 of MenACWY control vaccination. The receptors originated from an adult in good health. Each CDR3 is given with its conserved first and last residue. The D gene is left open where the match is weak. Expanded clones are given a class, and other clones once, few, many or no size at all.

V	D	size	J	CDR3	DNA
TRBV6-1	TRBD1	.	TRBJ1-2	CASSEVQGGSYGYTF	TGTGCCAGCAGTGAAGTACAGGGGGGTAGTTATGGCTACACCTTC
TRBV20-1	TRBD2	.	TRBJ2-7	CSASGLAGGRYEQYF	TGCAGTGCTAGTGGCCTAGCGGGGGGCAGATACGAGCAGTACTTC
TRBV2	.	.	TRBJ2-3	CASRASTGIATDTQYF	TGTGCCAGCAGGGCATCCACCGGGATCGCCACAGATACGCAGTATTTT
TRBV9	.	.	TRBJ2-3	CASSVEGGSVTTDTQYF	TGTGCCAGCAGCGTAGAAGGAGGATCAGTCACCACAGATACGCAGTATTTT
TRBV7-8	.	.	TRBJ1-5	CASSYRDRNQPQHF	TGTGCCAGCAGCTACAGGGATCGGAATCAGCCCCAGCATTTT
TRBV4-1	.	.	TRBJ1-2	CASSQDLWGSQGYTF	TGCGCCAGCAGCCAAGATTTGTGGGGGTCCCAAGGCTACACCTTC
TRBV9	TRBD1	.	TRBJ2-3	CASSAGDRGSTDTQYF	TGTGCCAGCAGCGCAGGGGACAGGGGTAGCACAGATACGCAGTATTTT
TRBV30	TRBD1	.	TRBJ1-5	CAWTPGQGDNQPQHF	TGTGCCTGGACCCCGGGACAGGGGGACAATCAGCCCCAGCATTTT
TRBV5-1	.	.	TRBJ1-5	CASSSTGTYNQPQHF	TGCGCCAGCAGCTCGACCGGGACCTACAATCAGCCCCAGCATTTT
TRBV2	.	.	TRBJ2-3	CASMGSPADTQYF	TGTGCCAGCATGGGATCCCCAGCTGATACGCAGTATTTT
TRBV12-3/TRBV12-4	.	.	TRBJ2-2	CASSLFAGGELFF	TGTGCCAGCAGTTTATTTGCGGGCGGGGAGCTGTTTTTT
TRBV10-3	TRBD1	.	TRBJ2-2	CATQGATGELFF	TGTGCCACGCAGGGGGCCACCGGGGAGCTGTTTTTT
TRBV30	.	.	TRBJ1-2	CAWSLSGAVGYTF	TGTGCCTGGAGTCTTTCGGGGGCGGTTGGCTACACCTTC
TRBV4-1	TRBD2	.	TRBJ2-3	CASSQVSGGTPSTDTQYF	TGCGCCAGCAGCCAAGTTAGCGGGGGGACCCCTAGCACAGATACGCAGTATTTT
TRBV10-1	TRBD2	.	TRBJ2-5	CASSAGAGGMYQETQYF	TGCGCCAGCAGCGCCGGAGCGGGGGGCATGTACCAAGAGACCCAGTACTTC
TRBV7-2	.	.	TRBJ2-1	CASSLGQGPTWFF	TGTGCCAGCAGCTTAGGTCAGGGCCCTACCTGGTTCTTC
TRBV5-1	.	.	TRBJ2-1	CASSLSSSYNEQFF	TGCGCCAGCAGCTTGTCGAGCTCCTACAATGAGCAGTTCTTC
TRBV29-1	.	medium-sized	TRBJ2-7	CSVYIRDNSYEQYF	TGCAGCGTATACATAAGGGACAACTCCTACGAGCAGTACTTC
TRBV28	.	.	TRBJ2-7	CASSLTGQGLEQYF	TGTGCCAGCAGTTTAACTGGTCAAGGGCTGGAGCAGTACTTC
TRBV6-6	TRBD1	few	TRBJ1-5	CASSRDRIMNQPQHF	TGTGCCAGCAGCCGGGACAGAATAATGAATCAGCCCCAGCATTTT
TRBV30	TRBD1	.	TRBJ1-4	CAWGTGPSEKLFF	TGTGCCTGGGGGACAGGGCCTTCGGAAAAACTGTTTTTT
TRBV30	.	.	TRBJ1-5	CAWRQAHNQPQHF	TGTGCCTGGAGACAAGCTCACAATCAGCCCCAGCATTTT
TRBV5-1	.	.	TRBJ1-2	CASSLSAYSPSHGYTF	TGCGCCAGCAGCTTGAGCGCCTACTCGCCGTCACATGGCTACACCTTC
TRBV3-1/TRBV3-2	.	.	TRBJ2-2	CASSQDGAGELFF	TGTGCCAGCAGCCAAGATGGGGCCGGGGAGCTGTTTTTT
TRBV29-1	.	.	TRBJ1-1	CSVEAPARGRTEAFF	TGCAGCGTTGAAGCCCCCGCTCGGGGTCGCACTGAAGCTTTCTTT
TRBV30	.	few	TRBJ1-5	CAWSVQGNQPQHF	TGTGCCTGGAGTGTACAGGGAAATCAGCCCCAGCATTTT
TRBV7-2	.	.	TRBJ2-1	CASSFPRASHFSSYNEQFF	TGTGCCAGCAGCTTTCCCCGTGCTTCACACTTCAGCTCCTACAATGAGCAGTTCTTC
TRBV10-3	.	.	TRBJ2-7	CAISEWFQRPYEQYF	TGTGCCATCAGTGAATGGTTTCAGCGACCCTACGAGCAGTACTTC
TRBV10-2	.	.	TRBJ1-6	CASGRGNSPLHF	TGCGCCAGCGGAAGGGGTAATTCACCCCTCCACTTT